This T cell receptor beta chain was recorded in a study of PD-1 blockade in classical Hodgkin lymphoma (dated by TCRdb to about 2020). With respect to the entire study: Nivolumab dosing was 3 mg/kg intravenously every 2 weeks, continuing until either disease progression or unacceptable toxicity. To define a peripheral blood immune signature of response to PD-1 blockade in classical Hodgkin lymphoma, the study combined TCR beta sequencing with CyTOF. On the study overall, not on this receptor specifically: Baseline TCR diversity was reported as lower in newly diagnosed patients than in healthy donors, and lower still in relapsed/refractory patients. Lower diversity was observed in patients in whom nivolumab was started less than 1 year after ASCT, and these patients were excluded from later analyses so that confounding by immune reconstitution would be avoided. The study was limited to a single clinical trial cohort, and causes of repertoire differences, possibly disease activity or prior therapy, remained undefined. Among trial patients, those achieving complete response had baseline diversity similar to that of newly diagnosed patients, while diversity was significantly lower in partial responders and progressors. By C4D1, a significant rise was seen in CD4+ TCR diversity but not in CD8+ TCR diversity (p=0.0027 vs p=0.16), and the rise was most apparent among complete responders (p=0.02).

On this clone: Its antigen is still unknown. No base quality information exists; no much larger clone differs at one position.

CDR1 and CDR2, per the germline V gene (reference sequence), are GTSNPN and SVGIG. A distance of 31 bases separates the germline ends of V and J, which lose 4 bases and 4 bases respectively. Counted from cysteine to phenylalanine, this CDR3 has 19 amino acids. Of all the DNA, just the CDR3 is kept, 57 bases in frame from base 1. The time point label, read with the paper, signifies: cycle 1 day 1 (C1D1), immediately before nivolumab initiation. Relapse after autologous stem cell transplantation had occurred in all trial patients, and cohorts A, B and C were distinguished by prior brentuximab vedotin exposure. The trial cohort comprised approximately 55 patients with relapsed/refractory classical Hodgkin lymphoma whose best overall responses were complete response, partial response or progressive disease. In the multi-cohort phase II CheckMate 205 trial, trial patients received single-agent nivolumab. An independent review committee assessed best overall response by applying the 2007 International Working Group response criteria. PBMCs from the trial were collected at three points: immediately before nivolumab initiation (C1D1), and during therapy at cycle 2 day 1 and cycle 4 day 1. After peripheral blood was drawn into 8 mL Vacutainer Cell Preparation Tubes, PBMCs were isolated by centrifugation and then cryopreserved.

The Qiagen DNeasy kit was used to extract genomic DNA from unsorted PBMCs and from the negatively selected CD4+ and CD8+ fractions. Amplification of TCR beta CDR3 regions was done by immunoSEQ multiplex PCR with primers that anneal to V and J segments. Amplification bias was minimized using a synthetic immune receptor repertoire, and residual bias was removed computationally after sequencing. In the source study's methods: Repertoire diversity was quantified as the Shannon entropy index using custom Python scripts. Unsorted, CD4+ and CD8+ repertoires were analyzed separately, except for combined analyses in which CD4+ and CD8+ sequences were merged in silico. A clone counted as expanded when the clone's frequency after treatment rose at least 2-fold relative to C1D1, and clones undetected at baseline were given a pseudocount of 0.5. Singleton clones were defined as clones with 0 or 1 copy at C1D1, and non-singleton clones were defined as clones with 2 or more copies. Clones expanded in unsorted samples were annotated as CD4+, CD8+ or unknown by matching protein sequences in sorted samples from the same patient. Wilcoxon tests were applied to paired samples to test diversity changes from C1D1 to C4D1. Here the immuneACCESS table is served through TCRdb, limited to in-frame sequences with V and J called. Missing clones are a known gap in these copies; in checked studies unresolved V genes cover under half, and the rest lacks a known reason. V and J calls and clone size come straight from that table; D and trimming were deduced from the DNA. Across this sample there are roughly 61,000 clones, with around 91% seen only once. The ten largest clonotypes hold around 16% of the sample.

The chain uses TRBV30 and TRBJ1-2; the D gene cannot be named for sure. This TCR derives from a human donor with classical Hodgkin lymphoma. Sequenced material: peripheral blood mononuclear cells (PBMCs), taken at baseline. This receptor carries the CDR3 CAWKTILLRRIRHPYGYTF. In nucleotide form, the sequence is TGTGCCTGGAAAACGATCCTACTCCGGCGAATTAGGCATCCCTATGGCTACACCTTC.